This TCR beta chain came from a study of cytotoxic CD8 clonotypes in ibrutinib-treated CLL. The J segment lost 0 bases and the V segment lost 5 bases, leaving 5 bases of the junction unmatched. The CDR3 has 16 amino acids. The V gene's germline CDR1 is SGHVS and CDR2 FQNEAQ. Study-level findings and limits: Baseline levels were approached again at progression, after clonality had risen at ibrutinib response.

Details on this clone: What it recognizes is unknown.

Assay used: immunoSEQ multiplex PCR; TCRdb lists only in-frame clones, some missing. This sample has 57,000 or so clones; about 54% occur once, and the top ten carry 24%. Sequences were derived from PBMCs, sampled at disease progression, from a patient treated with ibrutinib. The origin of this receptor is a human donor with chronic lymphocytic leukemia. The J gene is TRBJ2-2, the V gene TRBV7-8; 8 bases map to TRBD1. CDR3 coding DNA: TGTGCCAGCAGCACTAGACAGGGGACGAACACCGGGGAGCTGTTTTTT. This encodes CASSTRQGTNTGELFF.